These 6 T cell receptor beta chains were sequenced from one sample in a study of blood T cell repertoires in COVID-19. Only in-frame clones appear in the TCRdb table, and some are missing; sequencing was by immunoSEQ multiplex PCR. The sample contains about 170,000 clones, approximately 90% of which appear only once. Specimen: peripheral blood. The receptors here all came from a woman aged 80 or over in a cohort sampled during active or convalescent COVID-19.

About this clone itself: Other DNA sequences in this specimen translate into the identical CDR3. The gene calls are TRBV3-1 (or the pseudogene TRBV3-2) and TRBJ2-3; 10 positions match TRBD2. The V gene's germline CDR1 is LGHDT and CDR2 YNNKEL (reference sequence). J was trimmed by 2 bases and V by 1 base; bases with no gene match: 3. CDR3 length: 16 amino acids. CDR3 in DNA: TGTGCCAGCAGCCAAGGGCTAGCGGGGGCCACAGATACGCAGTATTTT. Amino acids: CASSQGLAGATDTQYF.

CDR3 DNA: TGTGCCAGCAGCGTCGGCAGCGGCGATTACAATGAGCAGTTCTTC. Its protein is CASSVGSGDYNEQFF. The chain carries TRBV9 and TRBJ2-1; weak D call: TRBD2 (5 bases). The germline CDR1 and CDR2 sequences are SGDLS and YYNGEE. The CDR3 covers 15 residues. Trimming removed 2 bases from V and 4 bases from J, with 13 bases in between.

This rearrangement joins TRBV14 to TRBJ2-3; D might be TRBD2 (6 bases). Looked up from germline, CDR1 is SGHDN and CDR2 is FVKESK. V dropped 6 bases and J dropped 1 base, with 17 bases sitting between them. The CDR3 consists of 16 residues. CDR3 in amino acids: CASSTLEGRGTDTQYF. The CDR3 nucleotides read TGTGCCAGCAGTACTCTGGAGGGGCGGGGCACAGATACGCAGTATTTT.

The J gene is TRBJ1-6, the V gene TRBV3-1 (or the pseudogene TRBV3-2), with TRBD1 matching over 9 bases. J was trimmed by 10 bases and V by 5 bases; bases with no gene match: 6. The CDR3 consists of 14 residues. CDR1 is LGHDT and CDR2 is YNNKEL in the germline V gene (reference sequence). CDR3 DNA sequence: TGTGCCAGCAGCGATGGGACAGGGATATCACCCCTCCACTTT. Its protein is CASSDGTGISPLHF.

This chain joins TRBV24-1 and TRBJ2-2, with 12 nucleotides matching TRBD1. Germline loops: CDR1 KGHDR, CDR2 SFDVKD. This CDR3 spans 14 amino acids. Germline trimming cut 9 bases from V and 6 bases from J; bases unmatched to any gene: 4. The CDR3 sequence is CATRDRGLSGELFF. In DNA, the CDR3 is TGTGCCACCCGGGACAGGGGGCTGTCCGGGGAGCTGTTTTTT.

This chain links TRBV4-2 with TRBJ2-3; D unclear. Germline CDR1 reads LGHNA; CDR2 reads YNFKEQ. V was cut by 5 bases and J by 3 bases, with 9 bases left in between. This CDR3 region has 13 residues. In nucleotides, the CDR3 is TGTGCCAGCAGCTTCAGTACGACAGATACGCAGTATTTT. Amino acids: CASSFSTTDTQYF.